These T cell receptor beta chains were read from a single sample in a study of T cells in Graves' hyperthyroidism and ophthalmopathy. TCRdb redid the calling of the multiplex PCR reads with MiXCR, one entry per CDR3 protein. The sample shows 400,000 or so distinct CDR3 sequences, 12% to 15% of them seen only once. The specimen sequenced was blood. The receptors were sampled from a woman aged 55-69 years with Graves' ophthalmopathy. Both conserved end residues are part of each CDR3. A D gene is named only where the DNA matches it firmly. Clone size appears in some rows only: once, few, many, or a class for an expanded clone.

clone_size	d_call	v_call	j_call	cdr3_aa	cdr3_nt
few	-	TRBV4-2	TRBJ1-5	CASSQDDGYQPQHF	TGTGCCAGCAGCCAAGACGATGGGTATCAGCCCCAGCATTTT
few	TRBD1	TRBV5-5	TRBJ1-1	CASSPLTGGNTEAFF	TGTGCCAGCAGCCCATTAACAGGGGGGAACACTGAAGCTTTCTTT
few	-	TRBV20-1	TRBJ2-4	CSAREDLAKNIQYF	TGCAGTGCTAGAGAGGACTTAGCCAAAAACATTCAGTACTTC
-	TRBD2	TRBV20-1	TRBJ2-3	CSAAGLAGVADTQYF	TGCAGTGCAGCTGGACTAGCGGGAGTGGCAGATACGCAGTATTTT
-	-	TRBV25-1	TRBJ2-4	CASSGVAGIQYF	TGTGCCAGCAGTGGGGTTGCGGGCATTCAGTACTTC
-	TRBD1	TRBV27	TRBJ2-1	CASSLRGPEQFF	TGTGCCAGCAGTCTAAGGGGGCCTGAGCAGTTCTTC
-	TRBD1	TRBV30	TRBJ1-1	CAWSSRDRGRAFF	TGTGCCTGGAGTTCCCGGGACAGGGGTCGGGCTTTCTTT
-	TRBD1	TRBV6-1	TRBJ2-7	CASSLRTGQEQYF	TGTGCCAGCTCCCTCCGGACAGGGCAAGAGCAGTACTTC
-	-	TRBV28	TRBJ2-7	CASSVRARSGEQYF	TGTGCCAGCAGCGTCCGGGCTCGGAGCGGCGAGCAGTACTTC
many	TRBD2	TRBV20-1	TRBJ2-1	CSAPLAGAYNEQFF	TGCAGTGCTCCGTTAGCGGGAGCCTACAATGAGCAGTTCTTC
many	-	TRBV6-1	TRBJ2-1	CASSALDGRGEQFF	TGTGCCAGCAGTGCACTAGATGGGAGAGGTGAGCAGTTCTTC
few	TRBD2	TRBV2	TRBJ2-1	CASHPGTSGYNEQFF	TGTGCCTCCCACCCCGGGACTAGCGGTTACAATGAGCAGTTCTTC
few	TRBD1	TRBV5-1	TRBJ2-6	CASSSNRGSSGANVLTF	TGCGCCAGCAGCTCGAACAGGGGATCCTCTGGGGCCAACGTCCTGACTTTC
many	TRBD1	TRBV24-1	TRBJ2-1	CATSGYRTGGEQFF	TGTGCCACCAGTGGTTACAGGACAGGCGGTGAGCAGTTCTTC
few	-	TRBV19	TRBJ1-2	CASSIRGADYGYTF	TGTGCCAGTAGTATCCGGGGGGCGGACTATGGCTACACCTTC
few	-	TRBV4-1	TRBJ2-7	CASSQGEQTYEQYF	TGCGCCAGCAGCCAAGGCGAACAGACATACGAGCAGTACTTC
-	-	TRBV7-9	TRBJ2-5	CASSLQKQLQETQYF	TGTGCCAGCAGCTTACAAAAACAGCTCCAAGAGACCCAGTACTTC
many	-	TRBV7-2	TRBJ1-4	CASSFEGPADEKLFF	TGTGCCAGCAGCTTCGAGGGACCGGCGGATGAAAAACTGTTTTTT
many	-	TRBV3-1	TRBJ2-7	CASSLPGPTEQYF	TGTGCCAGCAGCCTCCCGGGCCCTACCGAGCAGTACTTC
many	-	TRBV5-1	TRBJ2-7	CASSLQVLPYEQYF	TGCGCCAGCAGCTTGCAGGTTCTACCCTACGAGCAGTACTTC
-	-	TRBV5-4	TRBJ2-2	CAGSVDRSFTGELFF	TGTGCCGGCAGTGTTGACAGGTCGTTCACCGGGGAGCTGTTTTTT
-	-	TRBV2	TRBJ2-2	CASSTERIDTGELFF	TGTGCCAGCAGTACGGAAAGGATCGACACCGGGGAGCTGTTTTTT
many	TRBD1	TRBV6-1	TRBJ1-5	CASIPPGTGNQPQHF	TGTGCCAGCATACCCCCCGGGACAGGCAATCAGCCCCAGCATTTT
many	-	TRBV7-8	TRBJ2-7	CASSLAGLYEQYF	TGTGCCAGCAGCTTAGCAGGGCTCTACGAGCAGTACTTC
few	TRBD2	TRBV13	TRBJ2-2	CASSVGLAGVAPGELFF	TGTGCCAGCAGCGTGGGACTAGCGGGAGTGGCACCCGGGGAGCTGTTTTTT
few	TRBD2	TRBV5-1	TRBJ2-5	CASSLNSGGRKETQYF	TGCGCCAGCAGCTTAAATTCGGGCGGGAGAAAAGAGACCCAGTACTTC
many	TRBD1	TRBV20-1	TRBJ2-7	CSARDPRTGAQAEQYF	TGCAGTGCTAGAGATCCCCGGACAGGAGCCCAGGCCGAGCAGTACTTC
many	TRBD1	TRBV6-1	TRBJ2-7	CASSGDSSYEQYF	TGTGCCAGCAGTGGGGACAGCTCCTACGAGCAGTACTTC
-	-	TRBV7-8	TRBJ2-1	CASRVGRSPLNSYNEQFF	TGTGCCAGCAGGGTGGGGCGGTCGCCTCTAAACTCCTACAATGAGCAGTTCTTC
many	TRBD2	TRBV28	TRBJ2-7	CASSRSGRATGEQYF	TGTGCCAGCAGCCGAAGCGGGAGGGCCACTGGGGAGCAGTACTTC
-	-	TRBV30	TRBJ1-1	CAWSFLGNTEAFF	TGTGCCTGGAGTTTCTTGGGAAACACTGAAGCTTTCTTT
many	-	TRBV30	TRBJ2-2	CAWRGSGTGELFF	TGTGCCTGGAGGGGATCGGGGACCGGGGAGCTGTTTTTT
few	TRBD1	TRBV6-1	TRBJ2-1	CASSFPTGGSYNEQFF	TGTGCCAGCAGTTTCCCGACAGGGGGCTCCTACAATGAGCAGTTCTTC
many	-	TRBV10-3	TRBJ2-7	CAISEQVSYEQYF	TGTGCCATCTCCGAACAAGTATCCTACGAGCAGTACTTC
many	-	TRBV6-1	TRBJ1-5	CASSGGRDQPQHF	TGTGCCAGCAGTGGCGGCAGAGATCAGCCCCAGCATTTT
many	TRBD2	TRBV11-2	TRBJ2-7	CASSLVGVGRESYEQYF	TGTGCCAGCAGCTTAGTAGGAGTGGGGCGGGAGTCCTACGAGCAGTACTTC
many	TRBD1	TRBV28	TRBJ1-5	CASSTRQGNQPQHF	TGTGCCAGCAGTACCCGACAGGGAAATCAGCCCCAGCATTTT
many	TRBD2	TRBV24-1	TRBJ2-1	CATSGSGNLEQFF	TGTGCCACCAGTGGTAGCGGGAATCTAGAGCAGTTCTTC
many	TRBD2	TRBV7-3	TRBJ2-1	CASSFTSGIHYNEQFF	TGTGCCAGCAGCTTTACTAGCGGGATCCATTACAATGAGCAGTTCTTC
-	-	TRBV28	TRBJ2-1	CASSSRGALNNEQFF	TGTGCCAGCAGTAGCCGCGGGGCCTTAAACAATGAGCAGTTCTTC
many	-	TRBV5-5	TRBJ2-5	CASSLQPGQETQYF	TGTGCCAGCAGCTTGCAGCCAGGGCAAGAGACCCAGTACTTC
many	-	TRBV7-2	TRBJ2-1	CASGYNEQFF	TGTGCCAGCGGCTACAATGAGCAGTTCTTC
many	-	TRBV11-2	TRBJ1-5	CASSLAGRNQPQHF	TGTGCCAGCAGCTTGGCAGGAAGAAATCAGCCCCAGCATTTT
-	TRBD2	TRBV12-5	TRBJ2-1	CASGLKPNALAQYNEQFF	TGTGCTAGTGGTTTGAAACCCAACGCACTAGCGCAATACAATGAGCAGTTCTTC
-	-	TRBV12-3/TRBV12-4	TRBJ1-2	CASRVSGRYGYTF	TGTGCCAGCAGGGTATCAGGGAGATATGGCTACACCTTC
-	-	TRBV4-1	TRBJ2-1	CASSQGREETEQFF	TGCGCCAGCAGCCAAGGGAGGGAGGAGACTGAGCAGTTCTTC
-	TRBD2	TRBV20-1	TRBJ2-1	CSARGASGATFVHEQFF	TGCAGTGCTAGAGGGGCTAGCGGGGCAACCTTTGTCCATGAGCAGTTCTTC
many	TRBD1	TRBV7-2	TRBJ1-2	CASSLAGQETYGYTF	TGTGCCAGCAGCTTGGCGGGACAGGAGACCTATGGCTACACCTTC
-	-	TRBV3-1	TRBJ1-3	CASSQGRNSGNTIYF	TGTGCCAGCAGCCAAGGTAGAAACTCTGGAAACACCATATATTTT
many	TRBD1	TRBV24-1	TRBJ2-2	CATSDRDRGSAGELFF	TGTGCCACCAGTGATAGGGACAGGGGATCCGCCGGGGAGCTGTTTTTT
many	-	TRBV6-1	TRBJ1-1	CASHPSGQANTEAFF	TGTGCCAGCCACCCGTCAGGGCAGGCTAACACTGAAGCTTTCTTT